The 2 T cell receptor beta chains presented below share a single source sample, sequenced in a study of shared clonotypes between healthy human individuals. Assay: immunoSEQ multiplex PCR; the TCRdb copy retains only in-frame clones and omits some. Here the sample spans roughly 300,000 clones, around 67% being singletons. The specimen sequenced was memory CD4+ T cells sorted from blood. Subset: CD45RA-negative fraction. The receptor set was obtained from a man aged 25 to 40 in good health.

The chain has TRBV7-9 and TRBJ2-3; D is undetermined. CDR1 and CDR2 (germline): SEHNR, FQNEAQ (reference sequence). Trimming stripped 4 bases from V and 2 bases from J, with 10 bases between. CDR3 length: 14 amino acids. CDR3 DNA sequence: TGTGCCAGCAGCTCCCCGACTGACACAGATACGCAGTATTTT. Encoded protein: CASSSPTDTDTQYF.

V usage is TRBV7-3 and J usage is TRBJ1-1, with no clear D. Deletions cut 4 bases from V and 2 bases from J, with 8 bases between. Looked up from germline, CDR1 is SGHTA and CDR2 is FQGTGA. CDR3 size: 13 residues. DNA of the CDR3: TGTGCCAGCAGCTCGACCCCCAACACTGAAGCTTTCTTT. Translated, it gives CASSSTPNTEAFF.